This T cell receptor (beta chain) was recovered during a study of shared clonotypes between healthy human individuals. CDR1 and CDR2 (germline): SGHKS, YYEKEE (reference sequence). CDR3 length equals 15 residues. The V end lost 4 bases, the J end lost 6 bases, and 20 bases lay between the germline ends. Clones were sequenced by immunoSEQ multiplex PCR, and TCRdb holds only the in-frame ones, with some missing. The table has approximately 2.1 million clones, more than 85% seen once. The chain links TRBV5-5 to TRBJ2-7, with no clear D. The sequenced sample was naive CD4+ T cells from PBMCs. This sample's subset: CD45RA+ positively selected. The receptor's source is a man between 18 and 35 years old in good health. Some clones in this sample may be carry-over from other donors' samples. The CDR3 protein is CASSRLDGDLPEQYF. The DNA of the CDR3 is TGTGCCAGCAGCCGGCTAGATGGGGATCTTCCCGAGCAGTACTTC.